The sequence of this T cell receptor beta chain was determined in a study of T cells of healthy individuals. TCRdb recomputed calls from the 5' RACE reads with MiXCR, one row per CDR3 protein. The sample carries 40,000 to 65,000 distinct CDR3 sequences, roughly 14% recorded once. The CDR3 is made up of 14 amino acids. Germline values: CDR1 MDHEN, CDR2 SYDVKM. V shed 10 bases and J shed 0 bases, with 13 bases lying between them. This receptor was obtained from a human donor in good health. The V and J genes are TRBV28 and TRBJ1-5; D is unresolved. The CDR3 coding sequence is TGTGCCACTAGCTCCGGGTATAGCAATCAGCCCCAGCATTTT. It encodes CATSSGYSNQPQHF.